This T cell receptor beta chain derives from a study of sequential checkpoint blockade in melanoma. Study-wide context: Maintenance nivolumab came after either treatment sequence.

The repertoire was sequenced with immunoSEQ multiplex PCR; TCRdb's copy has only in-frame clones and lacks some. Here the sample spans approximately 8,400 clones, under 80% being singletons. Germline V lookup: CDR1 SEHNR, CDR2 FQNEAQ (reference sequence). The CDR3 sequence is 15 residues long. Treatment reported: randomized to nivolumab then ipilimumab (arm A) or the reverse (arm B). No patient had prior DNA-damaging chemotherapy. The TCR originated in a human patient with melanoma. Some clones in this sample may be carry-over from other donors' samples. Sequenced here: CD8+ T cells sorted from blood (inferred from file names), sampled from a patient given nivolumab and ipilimumab in sequence. This chain uses TRBV7-9 with TRBJ2-5; 9 bases fit TRBD1. TRBJ2-7 explains the end of the DNA better; the J call may be wrong. The CDR3 DNA reads as TGTGCCAGCAGTCGTCCCGGGACAGGGTTCTACGAGCAGTACTTC. This sequence encodes CASSRPGTGFYEQYF.